This paragraph covers one T cell receptor beta chain sequence. The antigen is undetermined. The germline V gene has CDR1 SNHLY and CDR2 FYNNEI. The CDR3 extends over 16 amino acids. V was pared by 7 bases and J by 7 bases, with 20 bases between. The data belong to a study of cytomegalovirus exposure and HLA in healthy donors. With 60 Vbeta and 13 Jbeta primers, the PCR was carried out. The data were produced by immunoSEQ multiplex PCR, yet TCRdb's version contains in-frame clones alone and is incomplete. This sample's clone table lists about 42,000 clones. Study findings and constraints: More than 150 TCR beta chains were listed as cytomegalovirus-associated. Generally TCR sequences proved uncommon, though certain public TCRs appeared in numerous donors. By HLA locus, TCR association rates varied in a later analysis, with DRB1 showing the most and HLA-C the fewest.

The receptor was isolated from a man aged 30 to 39 in good health and CMV-seronegative. The sequencing sample was made of PBMCs. The chain is built from TRBV2 and TRBJ1-6, with D perhaps TRBD1 (5 bases). CDR3 residues: CASTNTGGLLNSPLHF. The CDR3 DNA follows: TGTGCCAGCACCAACACCGGGGGTTTGTTGAATTCACCCCTCCACTTT.